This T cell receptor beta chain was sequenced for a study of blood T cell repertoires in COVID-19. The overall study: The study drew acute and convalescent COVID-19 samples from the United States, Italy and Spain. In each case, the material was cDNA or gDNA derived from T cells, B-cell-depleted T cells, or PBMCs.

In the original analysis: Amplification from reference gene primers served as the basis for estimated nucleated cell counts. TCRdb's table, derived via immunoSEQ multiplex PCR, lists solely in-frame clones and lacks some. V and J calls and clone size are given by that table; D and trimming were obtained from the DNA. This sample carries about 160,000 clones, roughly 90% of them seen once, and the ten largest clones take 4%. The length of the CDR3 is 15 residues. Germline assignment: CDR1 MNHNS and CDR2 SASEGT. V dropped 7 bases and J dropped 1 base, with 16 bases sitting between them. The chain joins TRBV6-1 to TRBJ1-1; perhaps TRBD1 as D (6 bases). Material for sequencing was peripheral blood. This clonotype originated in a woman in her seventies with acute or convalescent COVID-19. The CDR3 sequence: CASTAQGSGNTEAFF. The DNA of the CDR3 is TGTGCCAGCACCGCACAGGGCTCGGGGAACACTGAAGCTTTCTTT.